This T cell receptor (beta chain) was documented in a study of OX40 agonist ivuxolimab in advanced cancers. Background on the study: Cancers in dose escalation were hepatocellular, melanoma, renal cell and head and neck. Study-wide points: At 0.1 to 3.0 mg/kg, CD4+ and CD8+ blood T cells expanded clonally by week 6. Among the nonresponders, some also had low normalized T-cell clonal expansion.

Points on this clone: Its antigen remains unknown.

The assay was immunoSEQ multiplex PCR, and TCRdb's table has in-frame clones only and misses some. The sample carries about 70,000 clones, around 90% recorded once. The CDR3 has 13 residues. V was pared by 0 bases and J by 2 bases, with 4 bases between. Per the germline V gene, CDR1 is MNHEY and CDR2 is SMNVEV (reference sequence). The specimen was CD4+ or CD8+ T cells sorted from blood, collected in a trial of the OX40 agonist ivuxolimab. This chain joins TRBV27 and TRBJ2-5; D uncertain. The receptor was derived from an adult with an advanced solid tumor such as melanoma, head and neck, liver or kidney cancer. CDR3 sequence: CASSLSLQETQYF. The CDR3 coding sequence is TGTGCCAGCAGTTTATCGCTACAAGAGACCCAGTACTTC.